This entry lists 14 T cell receptor beta chains sequenced from one sample in a study of cytomegalovirus exposure and HLA in healthy donors. The primer mix had 60 Vbeta and 13 Jbeta primers. This table comes from immunoSEQ multiplex PCR, and its TCRdb copy is limited to in-frame clones, with some not included. This sample has around 150,000 clones; 82% occur once, and the top ten carry around 0.91%. The sequencing sample was made of PBMCs. These receptors originate from a girl aged 2 to 10 in good health and CMV-seropositive.

The genes are TRBV4-1 and TRBJ1-2; the D gene is possibly TRBD1 (5 bases). The CDR3 has 14 amino acids. V was shortened by 3 bases and J by 0 bases, with 8 bases between the two germline ends. Germline V CDR1 and CDR2: MGHRA, YSYEKL. CDR3 bases: TGCGCCAGCAGCCAGGGAGGGGCTAACTATGGCTACACCTTC. Protein sequence: CASSQGGANYGYTF.

The count of this clone is one. The chain uses TRBV30 and TRBJ1-3; weak D call: TRBD1 (6 bases). Germline assignment: CDR1 GTSNPN and CDR2 SVGIG (reference sequence). V shed 6 bases and J shed 2 bases, with 17 bases lying between them. The CDR3 has 15 amino acids. The CDR3 coding sequence is TGTGCCTGTAAATGGGCAGGGGTTGCTGGAAACACCATATATTTT. Encoded protein: CACKWAGVAGNTIYF.

This clone appeared many times. The J gene is TRBJ2-1, the V gene TRBV6-1; TRBD2 matches at 8 bases. This CDR3 has 15 amino acids. Trimming cost V 1 base and J 6 bases; bases outside gene matches: 5. The germline V gene encodes CDR1 MNHNS and CDR2 SASEGT. The CDR3 DNA reads TGTGCCAGCAGTGAAGAGGCGGGAGGAAGCAATGAGCAGTTCTTC. Translation: CASSEEAGGSNEQFF.

The V gene is TRBV2, the J gene TRBJ2-1, with 13 bases that match TRBD2. The CDR3 has 15 amino acids. With V trimmed by 6 bases and J by 5 bases, 4 bases remained unmatched. Germline values: CDR1 SNHLY, CDR2 FYNNEI. The CDR3 reads CASRAGTSGNNEQFF. The CDR3 DNA sequence: TGTGCCAGCAGAGCCGGGACTAGCGGGAACAATGAGCAGTTCTTC. The full variable domain, completed using reference TRBV2 and TRBJ2-1, is EPEVTQTPSHQVTQMGQEVILRCVPISNHLYFYWYRQILGQKVEFLVSFYNNEISEKSEIFDDQFSVERPDGSNFTLKIRSTKLEDSAMYFCASRAGTSGNNEQFFGPGTRLTVL.

The rearrangement uses TRBV5-6 and TRBJ2-7, with a tentative D call TRBD1 (5 bases). Trimming left V 0 bases short and J 5 bases short, with 12 bases between. CDR1 SGHDT and CDR2 YYEEEE come from the germline V gene. The CDR3 length is 14 residues. CDR3 sequence (DNA): TGTGCCAGCAGCTTGGCCCAAGGGGTCCACGAGCAGTACTTC. Its protein is CASSLAQGVHEQYF.

In DNA form, the CDR3 reads TGCGCCAGCAGTCGAGTCGGGAGTTTGAATGAGCAGTTCTTC. This codes for CASSRVGSLNEQFF. The chain carries TRBV23-1 and TRBJ2-1; tentatively, D is TRBD2 (6 bases). TRBV23-1 qualifies as an ORF whose function is uncertain. The V and J ends lost 4 bases and 7 bases respectively, with 14 bases between them. This CDR3 contains 14 residues.

The chain has TRBV29-1 and TRBJ2-2, with TRBD1 identical over 7 bases. This CDR3 is built from 15 residues. Trimming cost V 3 bases and J 1 base; bases outside gene matches: 5. CDR1 SQVTM and CDR2 ANQGSEA come from the germline V gene. The CDR3 loop reads CSVESGQRNTGELFF. In DNA form, the CDR3 reads TGCAGCGTTGAGTCGGGACAGAGGAACACCGGGGAGCTGTTTTTT.

CDR3 sequence reads: CASSLVAGEDEQYF. CDR3 sequence (DNA): TGTGCCAGCAGCTTAGTGGCAGGGGAAGACGAGCAGTACTTC. V and J are TRBV7-6 and TRBJ2-7; tentative D call: TRBD1 (6 bases). In germline, CDR1 is SGHVS, CDR2 FNYEAQ. The length of the CDR3 is 14 residues. V lost 1 base and J lost 5, with 12 bases in between.

The gene calls are TRBV15 and TRBJ1-1; D may be TRBD1 (5 bases). The V gene lost 1 base and the J gene lost 4 bases, with 10 bases spanning the gap. This CDR3 spans 14 amino acids. Germline V gives CDR1 LNHNV, CDR2 YYDKDF (reference sequence). This CDR3 reads CATSRAQGFTEAFF. DNA for the CDR3: TGTGCCACCAGCAGAGCTCAGGGTTTCACTGAAGCTTTCTTT.

This clone was seen once. The chain combines TRBV7-8 with TRBJ1-3; TRBD1 matches at 7 bases. The germline V gene encodes CDR1 SGHVS and CDR2 FQNEAQ. Germline trimming cut 5 bases from V and 4 bases from J; bases unmatched to any gene: 11. The CDR3 has 16 residues. The CDR3 bases are TGTGCCAGCAGCGTAGGCTACCGCAGGGGGGGAAACACCATATATTTT. As protein: CASSVGYRRGGNTIYF.

The gene calls are TRBV6-1 and TRBJ2-6; D remains unclear. V was shortened by 4 bases and J by 0 bases, with 4 bases between the two germline ends. This CDR3 spans 14 amino acids. Germline values: CDR1 MNHNS, CDR2 SASEGT. CDR3 sequence: CASSGDSGANVLTF. The CDR3, as DNA: TGTGCCAGCAGTGGAGACTCTGGGGCCAACGTCCTGACTTTC.

Only one count was recorded for this clone. This chain uses TRBV5-1 with TRBJ1-4; 12 bases align to TRBD1. V was clipped by 4 bases and J by 8 bases; unmatched bases: 6. The CDR3 is 15 residues long. Germline V CDR1 and CDR2: SGHRS, YFSETQ. The CDR3 protein is CASSHGTGGEEKLFF. The CDR3 nucleotides read TGCGCCAGCAGCCACGGGACAGGGGGCGAGGAAAAACTGTTTTTT.

J is TRBJ2-7 and V is TRBV4-1, with 8 bases identical to TRBD2. Germline CDR1 reads MGHRA; CDR2 reads YSYEKL. This CDR3 comprises 17 residues. J was trimmed by 2 bases and V by 1 base; bases with no gene match: 10. The CDR3, as DNA: TGCGCCAGCAGCCAAGCTTCCAGCGGGAGTAGCACCTACGAGCAGTACTTC. Encoded protein: CASSQASSGSSTYEQYF.

V gene TRBV5-1 combines with J gene TRBJ1-5; 11 nucleotides align to TRBD1. Trimming at V came to 4 bases and at J to 1 base, leaving 10 bases not matched to a gene. CDR1 is SGHRS and CDR2 is YFSETQ in the germline V gene. The CDR3 covers 18 residues. This chain's CDR3 is CASSPAPGTGGSNQPQHF. Here the CDR3 DNA reads TGCGCCAGCAGCCCCGCACCCGGGACAGGGGGAAGCAATCAGCCCCAGCATTTT. The full variable domain, rest sourced from reference TRBV5-1 and TRBJ1-5, is KAGVTQTPRYLIKTRGQQVTLSCSPISGHRSVSWYQQTPGQGLQFLFEYFSETQRNKGNFPGRFSGRQFSNSRSEMNVSTLELGDSALYLCASSPAPGTGGSNQPQHFGDGTRLSIL.